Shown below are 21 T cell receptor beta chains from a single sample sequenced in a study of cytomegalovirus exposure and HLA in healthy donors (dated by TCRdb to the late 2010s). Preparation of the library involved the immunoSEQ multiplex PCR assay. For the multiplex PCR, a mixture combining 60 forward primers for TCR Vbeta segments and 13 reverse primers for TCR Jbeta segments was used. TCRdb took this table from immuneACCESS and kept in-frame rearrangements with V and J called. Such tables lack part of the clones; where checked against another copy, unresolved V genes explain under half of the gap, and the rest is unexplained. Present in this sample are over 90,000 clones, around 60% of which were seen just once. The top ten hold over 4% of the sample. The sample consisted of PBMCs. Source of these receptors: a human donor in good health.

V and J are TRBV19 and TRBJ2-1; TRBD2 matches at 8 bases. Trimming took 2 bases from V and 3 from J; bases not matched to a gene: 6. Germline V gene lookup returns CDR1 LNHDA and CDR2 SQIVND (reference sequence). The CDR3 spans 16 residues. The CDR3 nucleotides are TGTGCCAGTAGTATAACCCTAGCGGGCCTCTACAATGAGCAGTTCTTC. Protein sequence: CASSITLAGLYNEQFF.

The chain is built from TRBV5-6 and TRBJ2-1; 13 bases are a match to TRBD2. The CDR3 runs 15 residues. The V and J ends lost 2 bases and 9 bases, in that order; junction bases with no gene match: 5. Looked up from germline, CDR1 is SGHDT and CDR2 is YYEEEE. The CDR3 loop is CASSFGLAGVGEQFF. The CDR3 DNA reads TGTGCCAGCAGCTTCGGACTAGCGGGAGTAGGTGAGCAGTTCTTC.

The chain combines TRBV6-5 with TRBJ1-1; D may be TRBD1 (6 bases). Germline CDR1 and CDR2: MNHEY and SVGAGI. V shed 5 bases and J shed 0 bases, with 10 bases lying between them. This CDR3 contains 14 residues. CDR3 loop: CASSPGVMNTEAFF. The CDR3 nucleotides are TGTGCCAGCAGTCCAGGGGTCATGAACACTGAAGCTTTCTTT.

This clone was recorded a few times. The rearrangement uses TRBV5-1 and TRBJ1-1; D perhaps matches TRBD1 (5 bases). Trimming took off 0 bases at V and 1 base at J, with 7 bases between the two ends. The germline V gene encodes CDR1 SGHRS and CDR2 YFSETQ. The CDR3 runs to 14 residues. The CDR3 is CASSLATANTEAFF. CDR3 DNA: TGCGCCAGCAGCTTGGCGACAGCGAACACTGAAGCTTTCTTT.

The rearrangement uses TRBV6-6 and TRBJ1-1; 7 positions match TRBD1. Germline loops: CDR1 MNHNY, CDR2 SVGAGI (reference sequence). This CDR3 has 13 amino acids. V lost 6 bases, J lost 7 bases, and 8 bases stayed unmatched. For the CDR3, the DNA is TGTGCCAGCAGCCTGGGACAGAGCTTTGAAGCTTTCTTT. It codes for CASSLGQSFEAFF.

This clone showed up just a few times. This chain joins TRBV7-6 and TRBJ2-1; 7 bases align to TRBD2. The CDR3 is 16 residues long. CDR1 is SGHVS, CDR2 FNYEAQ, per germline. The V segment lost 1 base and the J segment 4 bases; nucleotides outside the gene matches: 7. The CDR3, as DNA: TGTGCCAGCAGCTTAGGGGCGGGAGTCAAGTACAATGAGCAGTTCTTC. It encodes CASSLGAGVKYNEQFF.

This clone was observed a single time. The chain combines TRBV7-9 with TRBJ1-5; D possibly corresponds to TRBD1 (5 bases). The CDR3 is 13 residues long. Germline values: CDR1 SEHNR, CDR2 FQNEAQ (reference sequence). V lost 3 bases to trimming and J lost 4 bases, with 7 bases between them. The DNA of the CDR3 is TGTGCCAGCAGCTTGACAGCAAATCAGCCCCAGCATTTT. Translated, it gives CASSLTANQPQHF.

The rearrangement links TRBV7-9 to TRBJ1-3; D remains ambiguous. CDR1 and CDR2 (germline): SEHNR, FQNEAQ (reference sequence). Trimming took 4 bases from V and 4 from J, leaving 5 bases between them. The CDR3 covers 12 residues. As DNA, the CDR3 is TGTGCCAGCAGCTACGGGGGAAACACCATATATTTT. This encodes CASSYGGNTIYF.

CDR3 nucleotides: TGCAGCGTTGAAATCGGGTGGACTAGCGGGAGGCCCACTCAACAAGAGACCCAGTACTTC. The encoded protein is CSVEIGWTSGRPTQQETQYF. V gene TRBV29-1 combines with J gene TRBJ2-5, with 14 positions matching TRBD2. Germline V gives CDR1 SQVTM, CDR2 ANQGSEA. Trimming took 2 bases from V and 2 from J; bases not matched to a gene: 16. The CDR3 length is 20 residues. The full variable domain, in which reference TRBV29-1 and TRBJ2-5 provide the parts outside the CDR3, is SAVISQKPSRDICQRGTSLTIQCQVDSQVTMMFWYRQQPGQSLTLIATANQGSEATYESGFVIDKFPISRPNLTFSTLTVSNMSPEDSSIYLCSVEIGWTSGRPTQQETQYFGPGTRLLVL.

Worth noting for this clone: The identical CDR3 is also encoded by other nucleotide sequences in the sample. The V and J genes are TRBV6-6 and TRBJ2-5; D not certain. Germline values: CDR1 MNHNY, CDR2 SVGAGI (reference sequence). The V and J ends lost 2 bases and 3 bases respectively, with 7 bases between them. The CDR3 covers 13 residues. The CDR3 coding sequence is TGTGCCAGCAGTTACCCCAGTGAAGAGACCCAGTACTTC. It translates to CASSYPSEETQYF.

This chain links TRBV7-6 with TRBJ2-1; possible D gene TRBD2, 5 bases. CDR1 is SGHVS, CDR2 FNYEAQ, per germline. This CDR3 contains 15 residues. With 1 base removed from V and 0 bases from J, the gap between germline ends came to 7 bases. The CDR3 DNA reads TGTGCCAGCAGCTTAGTCCGGGGCTCCTACAATGAGCAGTTCTTC. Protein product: CASSLVRGSYNEQFF.

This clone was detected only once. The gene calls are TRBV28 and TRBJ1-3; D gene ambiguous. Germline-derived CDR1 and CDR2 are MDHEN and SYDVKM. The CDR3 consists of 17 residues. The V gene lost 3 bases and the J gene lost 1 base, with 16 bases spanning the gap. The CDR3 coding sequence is TGTGCCAGCAGTTTTTCACCTTTTAGCTCGTCTGGAAACACCATATATTTT. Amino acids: CASSFSPFSSSGNTIYF.

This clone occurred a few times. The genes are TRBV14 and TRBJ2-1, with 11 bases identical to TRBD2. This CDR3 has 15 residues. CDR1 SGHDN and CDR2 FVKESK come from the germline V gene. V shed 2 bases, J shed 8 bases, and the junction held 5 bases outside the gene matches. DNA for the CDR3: TGTGCCAGCAGCCAAACTAGCGGGAGAGTTCATGAGCAGTTCTTC. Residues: CASSQTSGRVHEQFF.

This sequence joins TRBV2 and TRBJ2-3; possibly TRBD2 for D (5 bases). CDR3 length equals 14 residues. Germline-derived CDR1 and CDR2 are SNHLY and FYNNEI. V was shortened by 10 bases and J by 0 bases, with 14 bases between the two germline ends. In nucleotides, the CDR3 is TGTGCCACCTATTTGACGGGAAGCACAGATACGCAGTATTTT. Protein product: CATYLTGSTDTQYF.

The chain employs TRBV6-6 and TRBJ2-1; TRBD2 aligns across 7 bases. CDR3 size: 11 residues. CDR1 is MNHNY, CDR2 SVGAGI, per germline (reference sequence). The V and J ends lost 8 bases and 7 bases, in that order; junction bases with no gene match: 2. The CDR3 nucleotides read TGTGCCAGCCAGGGAGGGAATGAGCAGTTCTTC. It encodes CASQGGNEQFF.

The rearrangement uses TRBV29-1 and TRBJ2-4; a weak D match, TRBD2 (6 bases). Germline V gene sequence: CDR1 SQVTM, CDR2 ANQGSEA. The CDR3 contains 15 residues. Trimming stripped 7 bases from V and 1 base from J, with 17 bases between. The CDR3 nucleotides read TGCAGCGCAAAAGGGAGGAATTGGGCCAAAAACATTCAGTACTTC. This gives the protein CSAKGRNWAKNIQYF.

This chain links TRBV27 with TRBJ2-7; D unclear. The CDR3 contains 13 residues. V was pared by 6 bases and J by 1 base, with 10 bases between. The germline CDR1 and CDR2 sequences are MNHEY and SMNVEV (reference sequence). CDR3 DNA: TGTGCCAGCAGGTCCACCGGTTCCTACGAGCAGTACTTC. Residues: CASRSTGSYEQYF.

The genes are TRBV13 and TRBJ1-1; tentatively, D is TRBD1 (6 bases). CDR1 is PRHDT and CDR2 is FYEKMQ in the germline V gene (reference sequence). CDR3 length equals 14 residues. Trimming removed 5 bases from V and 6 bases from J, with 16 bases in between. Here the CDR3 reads CASSTRQAFPEAFF. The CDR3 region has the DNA TGTGCCAGCAGCACAAGACAGGCTTTCCCTGAAGCTTTCTTT. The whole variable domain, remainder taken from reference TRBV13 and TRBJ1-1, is AAGVIQSPRHLIKEKRETATLKCYPIPRHDTVYWYQQGPGQDPQFLISFYEKMQSDKGSIPDRFSAQQFSDYHSELNMSSLELGDSALYFCASSTRQAFPEAFFGQGTRLTVV.

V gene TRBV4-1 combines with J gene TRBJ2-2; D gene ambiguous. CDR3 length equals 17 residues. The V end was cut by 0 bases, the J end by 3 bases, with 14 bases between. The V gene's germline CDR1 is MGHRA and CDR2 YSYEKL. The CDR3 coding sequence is TGCGCCAGCAGCCAAGAAGCGCGCAGATGGGACACCGGGGAGCTGTTTTTT. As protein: CASSQEARRWDTGELFF.

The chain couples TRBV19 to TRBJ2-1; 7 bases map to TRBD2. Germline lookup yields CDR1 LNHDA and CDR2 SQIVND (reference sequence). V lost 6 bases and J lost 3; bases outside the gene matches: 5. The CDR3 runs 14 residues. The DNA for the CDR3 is TGTGCCAGTAGCGAGCTAGCGGTCTACAATGAGCAGTTCTTC. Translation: CASSELAVYNEQFF.

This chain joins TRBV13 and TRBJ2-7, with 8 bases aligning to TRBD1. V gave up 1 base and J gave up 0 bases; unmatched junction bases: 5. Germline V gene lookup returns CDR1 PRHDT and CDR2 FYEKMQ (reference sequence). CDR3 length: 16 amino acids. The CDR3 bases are TGTGCCAGCAGCTTAGCCCGGGACAGGAGCTCCTACGAGCAGTACTTC. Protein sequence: CASSLARDRSSYEQYF.